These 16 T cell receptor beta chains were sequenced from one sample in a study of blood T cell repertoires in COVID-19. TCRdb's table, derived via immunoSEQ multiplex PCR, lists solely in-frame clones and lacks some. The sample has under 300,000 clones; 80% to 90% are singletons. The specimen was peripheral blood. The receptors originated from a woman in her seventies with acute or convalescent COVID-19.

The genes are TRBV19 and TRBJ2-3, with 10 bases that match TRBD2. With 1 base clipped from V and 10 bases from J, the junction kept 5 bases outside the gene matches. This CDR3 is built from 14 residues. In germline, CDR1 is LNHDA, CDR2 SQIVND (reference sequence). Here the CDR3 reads CASSIGASGGAQYF. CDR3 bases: TGTGCCAGTAGTATAGGGGCTAGCGGGGGAGCGCAGTATTTT. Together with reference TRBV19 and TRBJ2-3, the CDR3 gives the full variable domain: DGGITQSPKYLFRKEGQNVTLSCEQNLNHDAMYWYRQDPGQGLRLIYYSQIVNDFQKGDIAEGYSVSREKKESFPLTVTSAQKNPTAFYLCASSIGASGGAQYFGPGTRLTVL.

Here the CDR3 reads CASSHRGGQETQYF. The CDR3 region has the DNA TGCGCCAGCAGCCATCGCGGGGGCCAAGAGACCCAGTACTTC. This chain connects TRBV4-1 to TRBJ2-5; the match to TRBD2 covers 7 bases. Germline trimming cut 3 bases from V and 1 base from J; bases unmatched to any gene: 2. The CDR3 has 14 amino acids. The V gene's germline CDR1 is MGHRA and CDR2 YSYEKL.

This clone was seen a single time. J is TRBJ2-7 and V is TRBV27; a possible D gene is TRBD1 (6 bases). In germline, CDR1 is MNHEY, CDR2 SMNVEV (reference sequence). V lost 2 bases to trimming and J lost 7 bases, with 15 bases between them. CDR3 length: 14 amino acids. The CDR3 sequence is CASSLPLGAVEQYF. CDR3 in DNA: TGTGCCAGCAGTTTACCATTGGGGGCCGTGGAGCAGTACTTC.

CDR3 bases: TGTGCCACCAGTGATCGGGACAGAGGAGGCTACACCTTC. Translating gives CATSDRDRGGYTF. The chain combines TRBV24-1 with TRBJ1-2, with 7 nucleotides matching TRBD1. V was clipped by 3 bases and J by 8 bases; unmatched bases: 5. The CDR3 is 13 amino acids. Germline V CDR1 and CDR2: KGHDR, SFDVKD.

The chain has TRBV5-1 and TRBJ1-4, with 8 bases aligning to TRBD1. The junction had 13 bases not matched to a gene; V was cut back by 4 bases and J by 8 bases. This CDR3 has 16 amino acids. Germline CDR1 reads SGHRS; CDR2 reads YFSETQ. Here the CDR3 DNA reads TGCGCCAGCAGCCCGGGACAGGCGCTTGGTACAGAAAAACTGTTTTTT. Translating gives CASSPGQALGTEKLFF.

Written as DNA, the CDR3 is TGTGCTAGTGCCCGCTTCGGGGGGGTAGGACGGCGCACAGATACGCAGTATTTT. It encodes CASARFGGVGRRTDTQYF. The chain is built from TRBV12-5 and TRBJ2-3; 8 bases are a match to TRBD2. V was pared by 7 bases and J by 1 base, with 16 bases of the junction left unmatched. This CDR3 is 18 amino acids long. Per the germline V gene, CDR1 is LGHNT and CDR2 is FRNRAP.

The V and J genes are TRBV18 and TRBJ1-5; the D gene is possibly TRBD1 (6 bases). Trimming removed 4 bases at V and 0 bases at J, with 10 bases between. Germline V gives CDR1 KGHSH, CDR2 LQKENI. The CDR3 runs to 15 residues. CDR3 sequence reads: CASSQGQNSNQPQHF. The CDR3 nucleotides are TGTGCCAGCTCACAAGGACAGAATAGCAATCAGCCCCAGCATTTT.

Here the CDR3 DNA reads TGTGCCAGCACATTAACCGGGATACCCTACGAGCAGTACTTC. It encodes CASTLTGIPYEQYF. V usage is TRBV2 and J usage is TRBJ2-7, with a weak D call TRBD2 (5 bases). The V end lost 7 bases, the J end lost 2 bases, and 15 bases lay between the germline ends. The CDR3 sequence is 14 residues long. Per germline, CDR1 SNHLY and CDR2 FYNNEI.

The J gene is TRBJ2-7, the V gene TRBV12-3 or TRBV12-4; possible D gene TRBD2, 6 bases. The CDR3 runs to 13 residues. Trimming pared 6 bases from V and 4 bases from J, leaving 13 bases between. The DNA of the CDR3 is TGTGCCAGCAGATACCGGGAGAGGTACGAGCAGTACTTC. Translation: CASRYRERYEQYF.

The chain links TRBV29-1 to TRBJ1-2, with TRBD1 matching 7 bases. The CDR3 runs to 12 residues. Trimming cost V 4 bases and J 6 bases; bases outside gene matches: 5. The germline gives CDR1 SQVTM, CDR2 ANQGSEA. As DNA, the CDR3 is TGCAGCGTTGTCACAGGGGCCGATGGCTACACCTTC. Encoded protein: CSVVTGADGYTF. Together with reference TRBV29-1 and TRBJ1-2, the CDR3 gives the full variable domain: SAVISQKPSRDICQRGTSLTIQCQVDSQVTMMFWYRQQPGQSLTLIATANQGSEATYESGFVIDKFPISRPNLTFSTLTVSNMSPEDSSIYLCSVVTGADGYTFGSGTRLTVV.

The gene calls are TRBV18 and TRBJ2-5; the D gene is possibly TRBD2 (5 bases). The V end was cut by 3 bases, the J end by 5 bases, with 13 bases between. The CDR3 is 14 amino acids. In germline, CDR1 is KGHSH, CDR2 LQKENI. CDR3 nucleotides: TGTGCCAGCTCACCGCCCCCCGGCGGGGAGACCCAGTACTTC. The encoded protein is CASSPPPGGETQYF.

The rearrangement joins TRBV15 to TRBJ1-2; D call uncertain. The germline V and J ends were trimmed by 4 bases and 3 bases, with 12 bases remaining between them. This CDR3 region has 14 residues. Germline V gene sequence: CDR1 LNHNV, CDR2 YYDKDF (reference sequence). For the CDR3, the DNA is TGTGCCACCAGCACGAATAGAATGGACTATGGCTACACCTTC. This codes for CATSTNRMDYGYTF. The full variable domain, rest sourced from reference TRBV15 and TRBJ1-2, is DAMVIQNPRYQVTQFGKPVTLSCSQTLNHNVMYWYQQKSSQAPKLLFHYYDKDFNNEADTPDNFQSRRPNTSFCFLDIRSPGLGDTAMYLCATSTNRMDYGYTFGSGTRLTVV.

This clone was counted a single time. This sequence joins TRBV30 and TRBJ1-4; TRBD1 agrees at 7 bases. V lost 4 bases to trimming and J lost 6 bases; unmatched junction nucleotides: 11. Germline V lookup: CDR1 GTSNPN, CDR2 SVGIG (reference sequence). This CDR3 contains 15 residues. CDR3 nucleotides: TGTGCCTGGATACCCCCGGAGACAGGGCATGAAAAACTGTTTTTT. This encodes CAWIPPETGHEKLFF. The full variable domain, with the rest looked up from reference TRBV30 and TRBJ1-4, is SQTIHQWPATLVQPVGSPLSLECTVEGTSNPNLYWYRQAAGRGLQLLFYSVGIGQISSEVPQNLSASRPQDRQFILSSKKLLLSDSGFYLCAWIPPETGHEKLFFGSGTQLSVL.

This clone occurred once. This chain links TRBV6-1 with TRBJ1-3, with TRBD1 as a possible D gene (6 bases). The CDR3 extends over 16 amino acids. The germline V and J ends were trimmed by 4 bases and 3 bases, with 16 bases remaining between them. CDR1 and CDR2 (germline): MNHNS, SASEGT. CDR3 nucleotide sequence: TGTGCCAGCAGTGGTACAGGGTCCCCCCTTGGAAACACCATATATTTT. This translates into CASSGTGSPLGNTIYF.

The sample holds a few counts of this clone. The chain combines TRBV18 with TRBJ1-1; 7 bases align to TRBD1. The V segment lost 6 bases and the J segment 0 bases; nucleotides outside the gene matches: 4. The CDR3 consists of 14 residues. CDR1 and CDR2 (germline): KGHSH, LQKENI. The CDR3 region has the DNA TGTGCCAGCTCCCGACAGGGTTTGAACACTGAAGCTTTCTTT. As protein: CASSRQGLNTEAFF.

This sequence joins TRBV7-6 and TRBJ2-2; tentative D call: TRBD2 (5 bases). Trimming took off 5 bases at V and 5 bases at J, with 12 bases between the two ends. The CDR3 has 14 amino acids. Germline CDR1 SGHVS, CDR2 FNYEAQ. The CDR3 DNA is TGTGCCAGCAGCCCCCCTACTAGGACCGGGGAGCTGTTTTTT. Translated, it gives CASSPPTRTGELFF.